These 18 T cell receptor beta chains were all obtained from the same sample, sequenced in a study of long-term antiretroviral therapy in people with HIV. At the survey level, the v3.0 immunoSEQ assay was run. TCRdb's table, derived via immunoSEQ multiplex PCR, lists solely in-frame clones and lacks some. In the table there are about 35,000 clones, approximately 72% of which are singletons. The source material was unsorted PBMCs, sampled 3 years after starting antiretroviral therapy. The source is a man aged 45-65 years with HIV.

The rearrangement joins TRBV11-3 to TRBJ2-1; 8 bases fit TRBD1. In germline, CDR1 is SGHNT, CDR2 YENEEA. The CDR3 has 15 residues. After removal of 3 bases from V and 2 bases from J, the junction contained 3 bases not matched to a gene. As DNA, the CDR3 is TGTGCCAGCAGCTTTGACAGGGGAGCCTACAATGAGCAGTTCTTC. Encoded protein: CASSFDRGAYNEQFF.

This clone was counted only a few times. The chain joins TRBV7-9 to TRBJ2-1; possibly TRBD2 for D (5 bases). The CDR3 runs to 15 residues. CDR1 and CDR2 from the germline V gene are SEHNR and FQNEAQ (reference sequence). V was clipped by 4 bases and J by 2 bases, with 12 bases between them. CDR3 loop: CASSSMDSTYNEQFF. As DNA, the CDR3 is TGTGCCAGCAGCTCTATGGACTCGACCTACAATGAGCAGTTCTTC.

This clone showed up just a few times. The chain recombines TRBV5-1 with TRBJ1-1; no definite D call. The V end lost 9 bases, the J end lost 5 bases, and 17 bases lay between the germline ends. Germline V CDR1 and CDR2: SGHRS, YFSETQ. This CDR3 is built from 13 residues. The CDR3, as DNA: TGCGCCACCCAACCGGACGTGGGGACTGAAGCTTTCTTT. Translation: CATQPDVGTEAFF.

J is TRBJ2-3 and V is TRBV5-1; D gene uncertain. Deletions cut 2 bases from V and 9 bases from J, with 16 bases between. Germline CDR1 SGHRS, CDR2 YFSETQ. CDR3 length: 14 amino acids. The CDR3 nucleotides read TGCGCCAGCAGCTTCGGGCTTCAAAGCGAGACGCAGTATTTT. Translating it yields CASSFGLQSETQYF.

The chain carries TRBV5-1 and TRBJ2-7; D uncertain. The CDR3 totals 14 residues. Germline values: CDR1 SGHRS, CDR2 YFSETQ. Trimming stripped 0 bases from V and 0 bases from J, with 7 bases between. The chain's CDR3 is CASSLVVSSYEQYF. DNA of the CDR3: TGCGCCAGCAGCTTGGTCGTGAGCTCCTACGAGCAGTACTTC.

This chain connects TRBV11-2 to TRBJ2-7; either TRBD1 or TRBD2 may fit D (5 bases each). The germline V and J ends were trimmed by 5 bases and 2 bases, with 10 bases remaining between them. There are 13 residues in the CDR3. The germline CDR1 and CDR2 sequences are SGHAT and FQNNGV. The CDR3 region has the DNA TGTGCCAGCAGCCGGGACGGTCCCTACGAGCAGTACTTC. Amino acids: CASSRDGPYEQYF.

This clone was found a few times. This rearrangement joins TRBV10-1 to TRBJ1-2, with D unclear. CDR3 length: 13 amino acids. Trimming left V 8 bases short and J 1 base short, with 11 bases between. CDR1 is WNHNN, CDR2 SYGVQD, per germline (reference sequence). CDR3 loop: CASCGNINYGYTF. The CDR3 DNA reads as TGCGCCAGCTGTGGGAACATTAACTATGGCTACACCTTC.

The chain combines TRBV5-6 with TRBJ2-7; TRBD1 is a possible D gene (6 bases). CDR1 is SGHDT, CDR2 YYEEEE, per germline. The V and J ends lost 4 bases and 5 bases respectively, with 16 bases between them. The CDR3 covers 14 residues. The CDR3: CASSDRQAAHEQYF. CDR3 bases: TGTGCCAGCAGCGATAGACAGGCGGCTCACGAGCAGTACTTC.

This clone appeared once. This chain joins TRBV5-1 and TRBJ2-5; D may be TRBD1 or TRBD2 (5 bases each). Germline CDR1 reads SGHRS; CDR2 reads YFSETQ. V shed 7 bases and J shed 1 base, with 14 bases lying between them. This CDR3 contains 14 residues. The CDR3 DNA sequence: TGCGCCAGCGCTCCGGGGCTAGCCCAAGAGACCCAGTACTTC. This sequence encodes CASAPGLAQETQYF.

The DNA of the CDR3 is TGTGCCAGCAGCTACACAGGCGTTCGGGGCTCTGGGGCCAACGTCCTGACTTTC. It encodes CASSYTGVRGSGANVLTF. This chain connects TRBV7-9 to TRBJ2-6; possibly TRBD1 or TRBD2 for D (5 bases each). The V end was cut by 4 bases, the J end by 0 bases, with 16 bases between. The V gene's germline CDR1 is SEHNR and CDR2 FQNEAQ (reference sequence). This CDR3 is built from 18 residues.

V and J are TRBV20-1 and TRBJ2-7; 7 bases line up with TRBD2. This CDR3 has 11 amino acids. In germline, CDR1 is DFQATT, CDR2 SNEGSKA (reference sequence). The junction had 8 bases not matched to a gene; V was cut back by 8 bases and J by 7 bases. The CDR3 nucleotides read TGCAGTTTATGGGGGGGTCGGGAGCAGTACTTC. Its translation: CSLWGGREQYF.

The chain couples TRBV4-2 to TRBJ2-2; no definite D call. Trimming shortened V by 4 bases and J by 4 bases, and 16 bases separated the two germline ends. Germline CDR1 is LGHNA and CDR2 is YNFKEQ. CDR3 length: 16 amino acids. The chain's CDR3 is CASSPLTGSGTGELFF. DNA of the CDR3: TGTGCCAGCAGCCCCTTGACGGGCTCGGGCACCGGGGAGCTGTTTTTT.

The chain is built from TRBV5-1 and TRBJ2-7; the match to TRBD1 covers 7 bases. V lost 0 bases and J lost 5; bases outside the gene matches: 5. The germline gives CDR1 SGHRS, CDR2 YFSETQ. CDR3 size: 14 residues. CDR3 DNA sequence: TGCGCCAGCAGCTTGGAAAGGGGGCTGAACGAGCAGTACTTC. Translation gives CASSLERGLNEQYF.

The CDR3 sequence: CASSTSGTGDSPLHF. The CDR3 DNA is TGTGCCAGCAGTACGTCCGGGACAGGGGACTCACCCCTCCACTTT. The chain uses TRBV6-6 and TRBJ1-6; 10 nucleotides line up with TRBD1. Looked up from germline, CDR1 is MNHNY and CDR2 is SVGAGI (reference sequence). This CDR3 contains 15 residues. The V and J ends lost 5 bases and 10 bases, in that order; junction bases with no gene match: 8.

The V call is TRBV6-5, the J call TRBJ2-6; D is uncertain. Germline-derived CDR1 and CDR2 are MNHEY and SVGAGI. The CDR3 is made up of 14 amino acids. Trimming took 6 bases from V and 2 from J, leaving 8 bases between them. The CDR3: CASRYRTGANVLTF. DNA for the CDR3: TGTGCCAGCAGGTACAGAACTGGGGCCAACGTCCTGACTTTC.

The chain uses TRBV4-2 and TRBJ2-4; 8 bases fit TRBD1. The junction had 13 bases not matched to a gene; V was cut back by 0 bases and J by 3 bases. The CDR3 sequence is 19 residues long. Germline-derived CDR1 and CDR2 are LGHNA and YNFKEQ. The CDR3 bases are TGTGCCAGCAGCCAAGATCCGATCGCAGGGGGCGCGGACAAAAACATTCAGTACTTC. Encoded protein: CASSQDPIAGGADKNIQYF.

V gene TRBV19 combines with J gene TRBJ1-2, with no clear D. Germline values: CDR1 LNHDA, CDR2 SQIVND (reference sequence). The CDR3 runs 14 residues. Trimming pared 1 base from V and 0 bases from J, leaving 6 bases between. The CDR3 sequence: CASSIGAANYGYTF. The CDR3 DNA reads TGTGCCAGTAGTATAGGGGCAGCTAACTATGGCTACACCTTC.

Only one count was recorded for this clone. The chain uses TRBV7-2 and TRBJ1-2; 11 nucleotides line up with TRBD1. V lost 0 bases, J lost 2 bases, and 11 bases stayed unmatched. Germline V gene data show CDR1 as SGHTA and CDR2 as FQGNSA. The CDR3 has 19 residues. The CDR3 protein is CASSLAVRTGGQPNYGYTF. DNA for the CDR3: TGTGCCAGCAGCTTAGCAGTCCGGACAGGGGGCCAACCAAACTATGGCTACACCTTC.